One sample yielded the 21 T cell receptor beta chains listed below, sequenced in a study of T cells in women clearing cervical HPV infection. Profiling relied on immunoSEQ multiplex PCR, and the TCRdb table lists in-frame clones only, not all of them. The ten most abundant clones cover more than 9% of a sample with more than 20,000 clones. The sample taken for sequencing was blood buffy coat. Source of these receptors: a woman between 18 and 70 years old with a cervical HPV16 infection that either progressed to CIN3+ or cleared (not recorded which).

In the case of this clone: Read data end 3 residues before the CDR3 end; the end is taken from the germline J gene. The V gene is TRBV29-1, the J gene TRBJ2-1; D is undetermined. V lost 0 bases and J lost 8, with 8 bases in between. Germline V gives CDR1 SQVTM, CDR2 ANQGSEA. The CDR3 runs 12 residues. The CDR3 region is CSVEEPRYEQFF. The part of the CDR3 DNA that was read is TGCAGCGTTGAAGAGCCCCGGTATGAG.

CDR3 residues: CASSAPGEVSPLHF. CDR3 DNA (partial): TGTGCCAGCAGCGCTCCAGGGGAGGTCTCACCC. V usage is TRBV9 and J usage is TRBJ1-6, with D possibly matching TRBD1 (6 bases). The sequence runs out 3 residues before the end of the CDR3; the remainder is reconstructed from the germline J gene. The germline gives CDR1 SGDLS, CDR2 YYNGEE. The CDR3 is 14 residues long. Between the trimmed V and J ends, which lost 3 bases and 10 bases, there was a span of 14 bases.

Concerning this clone itself: Read data end 3 residues before the CDR3 end; the end is taken from the germline J gene. This chain joins TRBV10-3 and TRBJ1-2; the D gene is possibly TRBD1 (5 bases). The V gene's germline CDR1 is ENHRY and CDR2 SYGVKD. The CDR3 is 14 residues long. The ends were cut back, 0 bases at V and 2 bases at J, with 7 bases in the middle. The CDR3 bases that were read are TGTGCCATCAGTGAGTCGACAGCCAACTATGGC. Its protein is CAISESTANYG. The entire CDR3 sequence reads CAISESTANYGYTF.

Concerning this clone: The CDR3 end is not reached by the read, which stops 3 residues before it; the germline J gene fills it in. V gene TRBV19 combines with J gene TRBJ2-2; 8 nucleotides align to TRBD1. Germline CDR1 LNHDA, CDR2 SQIVND (reference sequence). The V gene end was trimmed by 5 bases and the J gene end by 0 bases; junction bases not matched to a gene: 8. The CDR3 extends over 17 amino acids. CDR3 DNA, as far as it was read: TGTGCCAGTAGTGCGAGCCAGGGGGCTGCGAACACCGGGGAG. The encoded protein is CASSASQGAANTGE. The CDR3 reads in full as CASSASQGAANTGELFF.

The CDR3 bases that were read are TGTGCCAGCGAGTATCGAGCCAGGGGTATCATTGATGGC. The encoded protein is CASEYRARGIIDG. The whole CDR3 reads CASEYRARGIIDGYTF. The chain joins TRBV19 to TRBJ1-2, with D possibly being TRBD1 (6 bases). The CDR3 goes on 3 residues after the read ends, and that part is filled in from the germline J gene. With 9 bases removed from V and 6 bases from J, the gap between germline ends came to 26 bases. CDR1 and CDR2 from the germline V gene are LNHDA and SQIVND (reference sequence). The CDR3 contains 16 residues.

Worth noting for this clone: The read finishes 3 residues shy of the CDR3 end, and the germline J gene is used to complete it. The gene calls are TRBV2 and TRBJ1-2, with a tentative D call TRBD1 (5 bases). Germline V gene lookup returns CDR1 SNHLY and CDR2 FYNNEI. The V end lost 4 bases, the J end lost 7 bases, and 10 bases lay between the germline ends. The CDR3 runs to 12 residues. CDR3 residues: CASSVEGAGYTF. The sequenced part of the CDR3 DNA is TGTGCCAGCAGTGTAGAAGGGGCTGGC.

Note on this clone: The read ends 3 residues early relative to the CDR3; the germline J gene fills the gap. V is TRBV11-3 and J is TRBJ2-7; unclear D gene. Between the trimmed V and J ends, which lost 1 base and 5 bases, there was a span of 3 bases. This CDR3 has 11 residues. Germline V gives CDR1 SGHNT, CDR2 YENEEA. The CDR3 DNA, read in part, is TGTGCCAGCAGCTTAGGCGACGAG. Its protein is CASSLGDE. The whole CDR3 protein is CASSLGDEQYF.

With respect to this clone: The read stops 3 residues short of the end of the CDR3; the missing end is completed from the germline J gene. The J gene is TRBJ1-6, the V gene TRBV5-6, with TRBD1 as a possible D gene (5 bases). From germline, CDR1 is SGHDT and CDR2 YYEEEE. This CDR3 region has 14 residues. Trimming took 5 bases from V and 9 from J, leaving 15 bases between them. CDR3 DNA, as far as it was read: TGTGCCAGCAGTCTAAGTGTGGGGGGTTCACCC. Protein sequence: CASSLSVGGSP. The whole CDR3 reads CASSLSVGGSPLHF.

The CDR3 reads CSAEPGAGNQPQHF. Partial CDR3 DNA: TGCAGTGCGGAACCAGGGGCAGGAAATCAGCCC. V is TRBV20-1 and J is TRBJ1-5, with D tentatively TRBD1 (6 bases). The read halts 3 residues ahead of the CDR3 end, with the missing end drawn from the germline J gene. The CDR3 runs 14 residues. V lost 6 bases, J lost 4 bases, and 16 bases lay in between. CDR1 DFQATT and CDR2 SNEGSKA come from the germline V gene (reference sequence).

A word on this clone: The CDR3 extends 3 residues past the end of the read, so its final part is completed from the germline J gene. V gene TRBV20-1 combines with J gene TRBJ2-1; 7 bases map to TRBD2. Germline CDR1 is DFQATT and CDR2 is SNEGSKA (reference sequence). The CDR3 is made up of 14 amino acids. The V and J ends lost 3 bases and 9 bases, in that order; junction bases with no gene match: 11. CDR3 loop: CSARSYSAGSEQFF. CDR3 bases read: TGCAGTGCTAGGTCGTACTCAGCGGGAAGTGAG.

A word on this clone: The CDR3 end falls 3 residues outside the read, so it is completed with the germline J gene. The chain uses TRBV11-2 and TRBJ1-6; perhaps TRBD1 as D (6 bases). V lost 0 bases and J lost 8, with 11 bases in between. This CDR3 is built from 15 residues. Germline CDR1 SGHAT, CDR2 FQNNGV. The CDR3 reads CASSLEGARYSPLHF. The covered CDR3 bases are TGTGCCAGCAGCTTAGAGGGGGCGAGGTATTCACCC.

Note on this clone: The read ends 3 residues early relative to the CDR3; the germline J gene fills the gap. This chain links TRBV19 with TRBJ1-2, with a tentative D call TRBD1 (6 bases). This CDR3 spans 15 amino acids. Trimming stripped 4 bases from V and 5 bases from J, with 17 bases between. Germline V gives CDR1 LNHDA, CDR2 SQIVND (reference sequence). CDR3 sequence: CASSTQGLQIYGYTF. CDR3 DNA (partial): TGTGCCAGTAGTACCCAGGGGCTACAGATTTATGGC. The full variable domain, its missing parts supplied by reference TRBV19 and TRBJ1-2, is DGGITQSPKYLFRKEGQNVTLSCEQNLNHDAMYWYRQDPGQGLRLIYYSQIVNDFQKGDIAEGYSVSREKKESFPLTVTSAQKNPTAFYLCASSTQGLQIYGYTFGSGTRLTVV.

Concerning this clone: The CDR3 goes on 3 residues after the read ends, and that part is filled in from the germline J gene. The J gene is TRBJ2-7, the V gene TRBV7-9; a weak D match, TRBD1 (6 bases). The CDR3 runs 15 residues. V gave up 1 base and J gave up 6 bases, with 16 bases separating them. The germline CDR1 and CDR2 sequences are SEHNR and FQNEAQ (reference sequence). The DNA read from the CDR3 is TGTGCCAGCAGCTTAGGGCAGGGGCTCGACGGCGAG. It codes for CASSLGQGLDGE. The complete CDR3 reads CASSLGQGLDGEQYF.

With respect to this clone: The read ends 3 residues early relative to the CDR3; the germline J gene fills the gap. The V gene is TRBV2, the J gene TRBJ2-1, with D possibly matching TRBD1 (7 bases). The V end was cut by 6 bases, the J end by 4 bases, with 16 bases between. The CDR3 loop spans 15 amino acids. CDR1 is SNHLY and CDR2 is FYNNEI in the germline V gene. CDR3 region: CASRAGGGLYNEQFF. The DNA read from the CDR3 is TGTGCCAGCAGGGCAGGGGGAGGCCTTTACAATGAG. Full variable domain (remainder filled in from reference TRBV2 and TRBJ2-1): EPEVTQTPSHQVTQMGQEVILRCVPISNHLYFYWYRQILGQKVEFLVSFYNNEISEKSEIFDDQFSVERPDGSNFTLKIRSTKLEDSAMYFCASRAGGGLYNEQFFGPGTRLTVL.

Remarks on this clone: The CDR3 end falls 3 residues outside the read, so it is completed with the germline J gene. The chain links TRBV7-2 to TRBJ2-5; 8 bases match TRBD2. Germline CDR1 reads SGHTA; CDR2 reads FQGNSA. J lost 5 bases, V lost 3 bases, and 8 bases had no gene match. The length of the CDR3 is 15 residues. CDR3 region: CASSFRGGGYETQYF. Partial CDR3 DNA: TGTGCCAGCAGCTTTCGCGGCGGGGGGTATGAGACC.

About this clone itself: The read gets to within 3 residues of the CDR3 end, and the germline J gene fills in the rest. The chain recombines TRBV18 with TRBJ2-3; D is possibly TRBD1 (6 bases). Germline CDR1 KGHSH, CDR2 LQKENI. V was shortened by 3 bases and J by 4 bases, with 11 bases between the two germline ends. The CDR3 contains 14 residues. CDR3 DNA, as far as it was read: TGTGCCAGCTCACCTGGCAGGGGCCCAGATACG. This encodes CASSPGRGPDT. The whole CDR3 protein is CASSPGRGPDTQYF.

With regard to this clone: The CDR3 end falls 3 residues outside the read, so it is completed with the germline J gene. The V and J genes are TRBV28 and TRBJ1-2; D possibly corresponds to TRBD1 (6 bases). Trimming shortened V by 10 bases and J by 3 bases, and 21 bases separated the two germline ends. The CDR3 totals 15 residues. CDR1 is MDHEN, CDR2 SYDVKM, per germline. The sequenced part of the CDR3 DNA is TGTGCCACCCACAGGGAAGGGGTTCTACACTATGGC. This gives the protein CATHREGVLHYG. The whole CDR3 reads CATHREGVLHYGYTF.

Remarks on this clone: The read falls 3 residues short of the CDR3 end, and the missing part is taken from the germline J gene. The V gene is TRBV6-2 or TRBV6-3, the J gene TRBJ1-5, with D possibly matching TRBD1 (6 bases). The CDR3 has 16 residues. Germline CDR1 and CDR2: MNHEY and SVGEGT. Trimming removed 6 bases from V and 7 bases from J, with 22 bases in between. The CDR3 loop reads CASSPFSDRAWQPQHF. Incomplete CDR3 DNA: TGTGCCAGCAGCCCCTTCTCGGACAGAGCTTGGCAGCCC.

Comment on this clone: The read finishes 3 residues shy of the CDR3 end, and the germline J gene is used to complete it. The genes are TRBV11-3 and TRBJ2-2; D possibly corresponds to TRBD2 (5 bases). V lost 5 bases and J lost 0, with 10 bases in between. Looked up from germline, CDR1 is SGHNT and CDR2 is YENEEA. This CDR3 is built from 15 residues. The CDR3 spells CASSPDFANTGELFF. The CDR3 bases that were read are TGTGCCAGCAGCCCGGACTTCGCGAACACCGGGGAG.

On this clone: The CDR3 goes on 3 residues after the read ends, and that part is filled in from the germline J gene. This chain connects TRBV7-3 to TRBJ1-1; the D gene is possibly TRBD1 (5 bases). CDR3 length: 13 amino acids. The germline gives CDR1 SGHTA, CDR2 FQGTGA. Trimming shortened V by 6 bases and J by 0 bases, and 8 bases separated the two germline ends. CDR3 DNA (partial): TGTGCCAGCAGTTCAGGGTTGAACACTGAA. Its protein product is CASSSGLNTE. The full CDR3 is CASSSGLNTEAFF.

About this clone: The read gets to within 3 residues of the CDR3 end, and the germline J gene fills in the rest. The chain carries TRBV7-6 and TRBJ2-3; D may be TRBD2 (5 bases). The V gene's germline CDR1 is SGHVS and CDR2 FNYEAQ. The CDR3 is 13 residues long. V lost 5 bases, J lost 4 bases, and 10 bases lay in between. CDR3 in amino acids: CASSTVGADTQYF. The sequenced CDR3 bases are TGTGCCAGCAGCACAGTCGGGGCAGATACG. Combining the CDR3 with reference TRBV7-6 and TRBJ2-3 gives the whole variable domain GAGVSQSPRYKVTKRGQDVALRCDPISGHVSLYWYRQALGQGPEFLTYFNYEAQQDKSGLPNDRFSAERPEGSISTLTIQRTEQRDSAMYRCASSTVGADTQYFGPGTRLTVL.